A selection of T cell receptor beta chains follows, all from one sample in a study of blood T cell repertoires in COVID-19. TCRdb keeps only in-frame clones here, not all; method: immunoSEQ multiplex PCR. The top ten hold approximately 2.5% of the sample, which has 130,000 to 150,000 clones, roughly 81% seen once. The sequencing sample was made of peripheral blood. The receptor source for this set is a human donor with acute or convalescent COVID-19. The donor label of this sample is uncertain. CDR3s include the opening cysteine and the closing phenylalanine or tryptophan. The D gene is left open where the match is weak. Some rows mark clone size as missing; the rest say once, few, many or name a class of expanded clone.

v_gene	abundance	j_gene	d_gene	CDR3nt	CDR3aa
TRBV6-2/TRBV6-3	once	TRBJ1-4	TRBD1	TGTGCCAGCAGTCCCTACTGGACAGGCTCCAATGAAAAACTGTTTTTT	CASSPYWTGSNEKLFF
TRBV10-3	.	TRBJ2-7	.	TGTGCCATCAGTGAGTCGACAACCAGATACGAGCAGTACTTC	CAISESTTRYEQYF
TRBV5-1	.	TRBJ1-2	.	TGCGCCAGCAGCGTTGGGTTCGAGGGTACTTATGGCTACACCTTC	CASSVGFEGTYGYTF
TRBV5-8	.	TRBJ1-1	TRBD1	TGTGCCAGCAGCTGGACACAGGGGGGACTGACTTTCTTT	CASSWTQGGLTFF
TRBV9	.	TRBJ2-1	.	TGTGCCAGCAGCGTAGGTGCGGGACGCAAGTACAATGAGCAGTTCTTC	CASSVGAGRKYNEQFF
TRBV7-2	.	TRBJ2-5	TRBD1	TGTGCCAGCAGCCCTGACAGGGTAAAAGAGACCCAGTACTTC	CASSPDRVKETQYF
TRBV27	.	TRBJ1-4	.	TGTGCCAGCAGTGCCTCACGGGGGGGCGGGGGTGAAAAACTGTTTTTT	CASSASRGGGGEKLFF
TRBV7-3	.	TRBJ2-3	TRBD1	TGTGCCAGCAGCTCCGGACAGGGAGATAACGGAAGGGCTACGCAGTATTTT	CASSSGQGDNGRATQYF
TRBV10-3	.	TRBJ2-7	TRBD1	TGTGCCTCCCGGGACAGGGACACCTACGAGCAGTACTTC	CASRDRDTYEQYF
TRBV2	.	TRBJ1-2	.	TGTGCCAGCAGTGAACAGGGTCGAACTCTGACACCCTCCTTC	CASSEQGRTLTPSF
TRBV5-6	.	TRBJ2-5	TRBD1	TGTGCCAGCAGCTTGACAGGGGAGGAGACCCAGTACTTC	CASSLTGEETQYF
TRBV28	.	TRBJ1-2	.	TGTGCCAGCAGTTTAATAGCTAACTATGGCTACACCTTC	CASSLIANYGYTF
TRBV25-1	.	TRBJ2-1	TRBD2	TGTGCCAGCAGTGCAGCGGGAGACGGTCGCAATGAGCAGTTCTTC	CASSAAGDGRNEQFF
TRBV11-2	.	TRBJ2-3	TRBD1	TGTGCCAGCAGGGGACAGGGGGCGCCAGATACGCAGTATTTT	CASRGQGAPDTQYF
TRBV27	.	TRBJ1-2	.	TGTGCCAGCAGTCTCATACCCACAGGGTTGGATGGCTACACCTTC	CASSLIPTGLDGYTF
TRBV19	.	TRBJ2-5	TRBD2	TGTGCCAGTAGTATAGTAGCGGGAGGGCCCATGGAGACCCAGTACTTC	CASSIVAGGPMETQYF
TRBV7-2	.	TRBJ2-7	.	TGTGCCAGCAGCATAAGGACAGAGGAAAACTACGAGCAGTACTTC	CASSIRTEENYEQYF
TRBV6-5	.	TRBJ2-1	TRBD2	TGTGCCAGCATCGGTAGCGGGAGTCGGGTCAATGAGCAGTTCTTC	CASIGSGSRVNEQFF
TRBV24-1	.	TRBJ1-3	.	TGTGCCACCAGTGATTCTCAGATCTCTGGAAACACCATATATTTT	CATSDSQISGNTIYF
TRBV5-1	.	TRBJ1-1	.	TGCGCCAGCAGCCAATCGACAGTAAACACTGAAGCTTTCTTT	CASSQSTVNTEAFF
TRBV19	.	TRBJ1-1	.	TGTGCCAGTAGTCGAAGACAGAACACTGAAGCTTTCTTT	CASSRRQNTEAFF
TRBV5-1	.	TRBJ2-2	TRBD2	TGCGCCAGCAGCTTTGATAGCGGGCCGAACACCGGGGAGCTGTTTTTT	CASSFDSGPNTGELFF
TRBV2	.	TRBJ1-1	TRBD1	TGTGCCAGCACCGTGAGGGACAGGGGAGCTTTCTTT	CASTVRDRGAFF
TRBV3-1/TRBV3-2	.	TRBJ1-6	TRBD1	TGTGCCAGCAGCCAAGTCCTGACAGGGTTCTCTTCACCCCTCCACTTT	CASSQVLTGFSSPLHF
TRBV24-1	.	TRBJ2-2	.	TGTGCCACCAGTGTACGCTCGGGTTTCGGGGAGCTGTTTTTT	CATSVRSGFGELFF
TRBV28	once	TRBJ1-1	.	TGTGCCAGCAGTTTAGGCCCGGGGGGAAACGCTGAAGCTTTCTTT	CASSLGPGGNAEAFF
TRBV5-4	.	TRBJ1-2	.	TGTGCCAGCAGCTTGGTTGGAGGGGAGGGGTATGGCTACACCTTC	CASSLVGGEGYGYTF
TRBV6-5	.	TRBJ2-7	.	TGTGCCAGCAGTTACGAGGGGGCCTACGAGCAGTACTTC	CASSYEGAYEQYF
TRBV14	once	TRBJ1-2	.	TGTGCCAGCAGCCAACGGGCTAACTATGGCTACACCTTC	CASSQRANYGYTF
TRBV5-1	.	TRBJ1-4	.	TGCGCCAGCGGACTTTCTATCAATGAAAAACTGTTTTTT	CASGLSINEKLFF
TRBV9	.	TRBJ1-3	TRBD1	TGTGCCAGCAGCGTAGGGACAGGGACCTCTGGAAACACCATATATTTT	CASSVGTGTSGNTIYF
TRBV28	once	TRBJ1-6	.	TGTGCCAGCAGTTTATACGGACAGACCCATAATTCACCCCTCCACTTT	CASSLYGQTHNSPLHF
TRBV5-1	.	TRBJ2-5	TRBD1	TGCGCCAGCAGCTTGGTCCCTACAGGGGAAGAGACCCAGTACTTC	CASSLVPTGEETQYF
TRBV4-3	.	TRBJ2-7	.	TGCGCCAGCAGCCAAGATAATGCAGTGGCCTACGAGCAGTACTTC	CASSQDNAVAYEQYF
TRBV27	.	TRBJ2-7	.	TGTGCCAGCATGAGAGGGGGTTCCTACGAGCAGTACTTC	CASMRGGSYEQYF
TRBV7-2	.	TRBJ1-5	.	TGTGCCAGCAGCCCTAATCGGTGGGGGCGGACAGACAATCAGCCCCAGCATTTT	CASSPNRWGRTDNQPQHF
TRBV2	.	TRBJ1-1	.	TGTGCCAGCAGTGTTAGGACACTGAACACTGAAGCTTTCTTT	CASSVRTLNTEAFF
TRBV3-1/TRBV3-2	.	TRBJ1-1	.	TGTGCCAGCAGCCAGCAGGGTGGTTCTGAAGCTTTCTTT	CASSQQGGSEAFF
TRBV6-1	.	TRBJ1-5	.	TGTGCCAGCAGTGAACCCAGTAATAGCAATCAGCCCCAGCATTTT	CASSEPSNSNQPQHF
TRBV7-8	.	TRBJ2-1	.	TGTGCCAGCAGCCCCCGACAGATCTACAATGAGCAGTTCTTC	CASSPRQIYNEQFF
TRBV4-3	few	TRBJ2-3	.	TGCGCCAGCAGCCCGCGGACAGGGAGGGTGGGAGATACGCAGTATTTT	CASSPRTGRVGDTQYF